Presented here are 28 T cell receptor beta chains from one specimen sequenced in a study of T cells after yellow fever vaccination. TCRdb fed the 5' RACE reads into MiXCR, producing one record per CDR3 protein. The table lists hundreds of thousands of distinct CDR3 sequences, about 13% of them singletons. Here the sequenced sample was PBMCs, taken on the day of the yellow fever booster vaccination. Source of these receptors: a man between 25 and 39 years old who received the YFV17D yellow fever vaccine.

This clonotype was seen more than once but under ten times. This rearrangement joins TRBV11-1 to TRBJ2-5, with D perhaps matching TRBD1 or TRBD2 (5 bases each). V shed 2 bases and J shed 1 base, with 20 bases lying between them. Germline CDR1 and CDR2: SGHAT and FQDESV (reference sequence). This CDR3 comprises 18 residues. CDR3 sequence: CASSLIGTGATLQETQYF. DNA for the CDR3: TGTGCCAGCAGCTTAATCGGTACCGGGGCGACACTCCAAGAGACCCAGTACTTC.

This chain uses TRBV25-1 with TRBJ2-1; 7 bases line up with TRBD2. J was trimmed by 2 bases and V by 3 bases; bases with no gene match: 4. The CDR3 extends over 15 amino acids. Germline CDR1 and CDR2: MGHDK and SYGVNS. CDR3 residues: CASSEVGGPYNEQFF. The CDR3 DNA is TGTGCCAGCAGTGAGGTGGGAGGGCCCTACAATGAGCAGTTCTTC. Based on the CDR3 plus reference TRBV25-1 and TRBJ2-1, the full variable domain is EADIYQTPRYLVIGTGKKITLECSQTMGHDKMYWYQQDPGMELHLIHYSYGVNSTEKGDLSSESTVSRIRTEHFPLTLESARPSHTSQYLCASSEVGGPYNEQFFGPGTRLTVL.

Written as DNA, the CDR3 is TGCGCCAGCAGCTTAAATGGGTTAACTAGCACAGATACGCAGTATTTT. Translated, it gives CASSLNGLTSTDTQYF. The chain carries TRBV5-1 and TRBJ2-3; D not resolved. Germline V gives CDR1 SGHRS, CDR2 YFSETQ. This CDR3 has 16 amino acids. The V end lost 2 bases, the J end lost 0 bases, and 13 bases lay between the germline ends.

This clonotype has ten or more counts. The chain joins TRBV7-8 to TRBJ2-1; 7 bases fit TRBD2. The ends lost 5 bases at V and 0 bases at J; junction bases unmatched: 7. CDR3 length: 16 residues. CDR1 SGHVS and CDR2 FQNEAQ come from the germline V gene. The CDR3 sequence: CASSSRGSNSYNEQFF. DNA for the CDR3: TGTGCCAGCAGCAGCCGCGGGAGTAACTCCTACAATGAGCAGTTCTTC.

The CDR3 reads CASKGTSGRNEQFF. CDR3 coding DNA: TGTGCCAGCAAGGGGACTAGCGGGAGAAATGAGCAGTTCTTC. This rearrangement joins TRBV27 to TRBJ2-1, with 14 bases matching TRBD2. The V gene's germline CDR1 is MNHEY and CDR2 SMNVEV (reference sequence). With V trimmed by 7 bases and J by 7 bases, 3 bases remained unmatched. The CDR3 extends over 14 amino acids.

The count of this clonotype is one. The gene calls are TRBV20-1 and TRBJ1-6; D is unresolved. CDR1 DFQATT and CDR2 SNEGSKA come from the germline V gene (reference sequence). Trimming cost V 6 bases and J 10 bases, with 22 bases left between them. This CDR3 region has 15 residues. CDR3 sequence (DNA): TGCAGTGCCGTAGGCGCGGGGAATGTTGAGTCACCCCTCCACTTT. Translating it yields CSAVGAGNVESPLHF.

In its sample, this clonotype was seen a few times. V is TRBV7-2 and J is TRBJ2-5; unclear D gene. Germline V gene sequence: CDR1 SGHTA, CDR2 FQGNSA. V was cut by 5 bases and J by 2 bases, with 9 bases left in between. The CDR3 length is 13 residues. CDR3 nucleotides: TGTGCCAGCAGCAAGAACCGGCAAGAGACCCAGTACTTC. It translates to CASSKNRQETQYF.

The chain joins TRBV6-2 or TRBV6-3 to TRBJ2-1; D is uncertain. In germline, CDR1 is MNHEY, CDR2 SVGEGT. This CDR3 comprises 15 residues. Trimming removed 7 bases at V and 0 bases at J, with 13 bases between. CDR3 in amino acids: CASTQVASSYNEQFF. DNA of the CDR3: TGTGCCAGCACCCAGGTGGCGAGCTCCTACAATGAGCAGTTCTTC.

The CDR3 nucleotides are TGTGCCAGCAGTTTATCGACGCCCGGGGAGCTGTTTTTT. Protein sequence: CASSLSTPGELFF. V is TRBV27 and J is TRBJ2-2; D unresolved. Germline lookup yields CDR1 MNHEY and CDR2 SMNVEV (reference sequence). This CDR3 has 13 amino acids. V lost 0 bases to trimming and J lost 6 bases, with 5 bases between them.

This clonotype was counted only a few times. The chain is built from TRBV12-3 or TRBV12-4 and TRBJ2-1, with 9 bases lining up with TRBD1. V lost 6 bases to trimming and J lost 2 bases; unmatched junction nucleotides: 5. This CDR3 is 15 amino acids long. CDR3 nucleotides: TGTGCCAGCAGCAAACAGGGGGCCACCTACAATGAGCAGTTCTTC. This codes for CASSKQGATYNEQFF.

Only a few counts were recorded for this clonotype. J is TRBJ2-1 and V is TRBV19; TRBD2 matches 15 bases. CDR1 is LNHDA, CDR2 SQIVND, per germline (reference sequence). The V segment lost 7 bases and the J segment 3 bases; nucleotides outside the gene matches: 7. The CDR3 is 17 residues long. CDR3 in amino acids: CASTGTSGRNNYNEQFF. For the CDR3, the DNA is TGTGCCAGTACCGGGACTAGCGGGAGGAACAACTACAATGAGCAGTTCTTC.

The J gene is TRBJ2-3, the V gene TRBV29-1, with 10 bases fitting TRBD2. V lost 6 bases, J lost 4 bases, and 7 bases stayed unmatched. The CDR3 has 14 amino acids. The germline V gene encodes CDR1 SQVTM and CDR2 ANQGSEA. The CDR3 protein is CSVSGRAGADTQYF. The CDR3 DNA follows: TGCAGCGTAAGCGGGAGGGCCGGTGCAGATACGCAGTATTTT.

This chain uses TRBV5-1 with TRBJ2-7; D unresolved. The CDR3 extends over 15 amino acids. Trimming took off 4 bases at V and 0 bases at J, with 14 bases between the two ends. Germline loops: CDR1 SGHRS, CDR2 YFSETQ. CDR3 in amino acids: CASSPVPGDSYEQYF. The CDR3 DNA reads as TGCGCCAGCAGCCCGGTGCCTGGGGACTCCTACGAGCAGTACTTC.

The V and J genes are TRBV18 and TRBJ2-1; TRBD1 is a possible D gene (6 bases). Germline CDR1 reads KGHSH; CDR2 reads LQKENI. Trimming stripped 5 bases from V and 10 bases from J, with 15 bases between. The CDR3 has 13 amino acids. CDR3 amino acids: CASSSPGTQEQFF. In DNA, the CDR3 is TGTGCCAGCTCATCGCCCGGGACACAGGAGCAGTTCTTC.

Only a few counts were recorded for this clonotype. The V and J genes are TRBV20-1 and TRBJ2-1; 9 bases map to TRBD2. CDR1 and CDR2 from the germline V gene are DFQATT and SNEGSKA (reference sequence). The V segment lost 3 bases and the J segment 4 bases; nucleotides outside the gene matches: 4. The CDR3 runs 14 residues. The CDR3 protein is CSASPTSGYNEQFF. CDR3 in DNA: TGCAGTGCTAGCCCGACTAGCGGATACAATGAGCAGTTCTTC.

The chain is built from TRBV25-1 and TRBJ2-5, with D possibly TRBD2 on 6 matching bases. CDR1 is MGHDK and CDR2 is SYGVNS in the germline V gene. V lost 1 base and J 2 bases, leaving 11 bases between the germline ends. This CDR3 is built from 15 residues. The CDR3 sequence: CASSELGLPQETQYF. DNA for the CDR3: TGTGCCAGCAGTGAATTGGGACTTCCGCAAGAGACCCAGTACTTC.

V is TRBV18 and J is TRBJ2-4, with TRBD1 identical over 7 bases. After removal of 4 bases from V and 1 base from J, the junction contained 7 bases not matched to a gene. Germline V CDR1 and CDR2: KGHSH, LQKENI. This CDR3 has 16 residues. DNA of the CDR3: TGTGCCAGCTCACTTACAACAGGGGATGCCAAAAACATTCAGTACTTC. It encodes CASSLTTGDAKNIQYF.

V usage is TRBV30 and J usage is TRBJ1-4; D possibly corresponds to TRBD1 (5 bases). V gave up 1 base and J gave up 5 bases, with 11 bases separating them. Germline CDR1 and CDR2: GTSNPN and SVGIG (reference sequence). This CDR3 has 14 amino acids. This chain's CDR3 is CAWSGGAVNEKLFF. The DNA for the CDR3 is TGTGCCTGGAGTGGTGGGGCAGTGAATGAAAAACTGTTTTTT.

This chain joins TRBV15 and TRBJ2-2, with a tentative D call TRBD2 (6 bases). CDR1 and CDR2 (germline): LNHNV, YYDKDF (reference sequence). Trimming removed 1 base at V and 6 bases at J, with 15 bases between. This CDR3 contains 16 residues. CDR3 sequence reads: CATSRGGTSGAGELFF. CDR3 nucleotide sequence: TGTGCCACCAGCAGAGGTGGCACGTCGGGGGCCGGGGAGCTGTTTTTT.

This clonotype was observed a handful of times. J is TRBJ2-1 and V is TRBV23-1, with 12 bases identical to TRBD2. TRBV23-1 is sorted into the ORF group, with uncertain function. This CDR3 contains 17 residues. V gave up 2 bases and J gave up 7 bases; unmatched junction bases: 9. CDR3 DNA sequence: TGCGCCAGCAGTCAACAAACTAGCGGGAGGCCCGGGAATGAGCAGTTCTTC. This gives the protein CASSQQTSGRPGNEQFF.

This clonotype was picked up a small number of times. The J gene is TRBJ1-1, the V gene TRBV29-1, with a possible D match to TRBD1 (5 bases). The germline V and J ends were trimmed by 0 bases and 2 bases, with 10 bases remaining between them. Germline CDR1 SQVTM, CDR2 ANQGSEA. CDR3 length: 14 amino acids. The CDR3, as DNA: TGCAGCGTTGAAGATTTCCGGGGCAACACTGAAGCTTTCTTT. As protein: CSVEDFRGNTEAFF.

This clonotype was observed a handful of times. The V and J genes are TRBV5-1 and TRBJ1-1; 8 bases match TRBD1. The CDR3 has 15 amino acids. Trimming removed 10 bases from V and 1 base from J; junction bases left unmatched: 12. The germline V gene encodes CDR1 SGHRS and CDR2 YFSETQ. In nucleotides, the CDR3 is TGCGCCTCGCTTCCAGGGGGCGGTGGGAACACTGAAGCTTTCTTT. It translates to CASLPGGGGNTEAFF. Looking up the rest from reference TRBV5-1 and TRBJ1-1 gives the full variable domain: KAGVTQTPRYLIKTRGQQVTLSCSPISGHRSVSWYQQTPGQGLQFLFEYFSETQRNKGNFPGRFSGRQFSNSRSEMNVSTLELGDSALYLCASLPGGGGNTEAFFGQGTRLTVV.

This clonotype was observed many times. The chain combines TRBV5-6 with TRBJ1-5; D is undetermined. The CDR3 contains 13 residues. V was cut by 0 bases and J by 9 bases, with 10 bases left in between. Germline CDR1 and CDR2: SGHDT and YYEEEE. CDR3 in amino acids: CASSLEREGPQHF. CDR3 coding DNA: TGTGCCAGCAGCTTGGAACGTGAGGGGCCCCAGCATTTT.

This clonotype has a handful of counts. This chain joins TRBV18 and TRBJ2-2; maybe TRBD2 (6 bases). Looked up from germline, CDR1 is KGHSH and CDR2 is LQKENI. The CDR3 runs 15 residues. Trimming took off 2 bases at V and 5 bases at J, with 12 bases between the two ends. The CDR3 bases are TGTGCCAGCTCACCAACGGGACGGGGGACCGGGGAGCTGTTTTTT. It encodes CASSPTGRGTGELFF.

This sequence joins TRBV4-3 and TRBJ2-1, with 13 positions matching TRBD2. This CDR3 contains 16 residues. V was pared by 4 bases and J by 6 bases, with 6 bases of the junction left unmatched. Germline-derived CDR1 and CDR2 are LGHNA and YSLEER. The CDR3 sequence is CASSLGTSGTSNEQFF. The CDR3 DNA follows: TGCGCCAGCAGCCTCGGGACTAGCGGGACCAGCAATGAGCAGTTCTTC.

This clonotype was counted only a few times. The V gene is TRBV7-2, the J gene TRBJ1-2, with D maybe TRBD1 (6 bases). Trimming pared 8 bases from V and 0 bases from J, leaving 22 bases between. Germline V gene sequence: CDR1 SGHTA, CDR2 FQGNSA. The CDR3 consists of 17 residues. The CDR3 reads CASPAGAGVYPNYGYTF. The DNA for the CDR3 is TGTGCCAGCCCCGCTGGAGCAGGGGTCTATCCTAACTATGGCTACACCTTC.

The chain employs TRBV7-9 and TRBJ2-3; D is undetermined. V lost 4 bases, J lost 1 base, and 9 bases lay in between. The CDR3 totals 14 residues. In germline, CDR1 is SEHNR, CDR2 FQNEAQ (reference sequence). CDR3 nucleotide sequence: TGTGCCAGCAGCTCTCCAATGCGCACAGATACGCAGTATTTT. Its protein is CASSSPMRTDTQYF.

This clonotype was counted between two and nine times. The chain recombines TRBV20-1 with TRBJ2-2; unclear D gene. The CDR3 has 11 residues. Germline loops: CDR1 DFQATT, CDR2 SNEGSKA (reference sequence). The CDR3 coding sequence is TGCAGGTCGCGGTCTTTTGGGGAGCTGTTTTTT. Translating it yields CRSRSFGELFF.